This TCR beta chain is drawn from a study of cytomegalovirus exposure and HLA in healthy donors. About the research overall: The approximately 120 million unique TCR beta sequences, from about 179 million T cells, were found by an earlier analysis.

PCR involved 60 Vbeta and 13 Jbeta primers. Data came from immunoSEQ multiplex PCR; TCRdb stores just in-frame clones and leaves some out. Of around 50,000 clones in the sample, around 81% were seen once. Study-level points and caveats: The study labeled around 160 TCR beta chains cytomegalovirus-associated.

This CDR3 has 14 residues. V lost 4 bases and J lost 4, with 13 bases in between. The germline CDR1 and CDR2 sequences are MNHNY and SVGAGI (reference sequence). Details on this clone: As yet, its antigen is unknown.

The chain links TRBV6-6 to TRBJ1-2; the D is unclear. The sequence was collected from a young man in good health and CMV-seropositive. Sequenced: PBMCs. Written as DNA, the CDR3 is TGTGCCAGCAGTTCATCCGGGTCCCTCTATGGCTACACCTTC. Translating it yields CASSSSGSLYGYTF.